One sample yielded the 24 T cell receptor beta chains listed below, sequenced in a study of cytotoxic CD8 clonotypes in ibrutinib-treated CLL. This table comes from immunoSEQ multiplex PCR, and its TCRdb copy is limited to in-frame clones, with some not included. The sample yields about 72,000 clones, 80% seen once. The specimen comprised PBMCs, sampled at disease progression, from a patient treated with ibrutinib. The source is a human donor with chronic lymphocytic leukemia.

CDR3 sequence: CASSLFPGAPIDEQYF. Here the CDR3 DNA reads TGTGCCAGCAGTTTATTCCCCGGGGCCCCCATCGATGAGCAGTACTTC. The chain joins TRBV27 to TRBJ2-7; D may match TRBD1 or TRBD2 (5 bases each). V lost 1 base, J lost 7 bases, and 20 bases lay in between. Germline V gene sequence: CDR1 MNHEY, CDR2 SMNVEV (reference sequence). The CDR3 has 16 amino acids.

This clone appeared a few times. This chain links TRBV19 with TRBJ1-5, with a weak D call TRBD1 (6 bases). With 10 bases removed from V and 7 bases from J, the gap between germline ends came to 14 bases. CDR3 size: 12 residues. In germline, CDR1 is LNHDA, CDR2 SQIVND (reference sequence). The CDR3 here is CATRRGWQPQHF. The CDR3 DNA follows: TGTGCCACTCGCAGGGGATGGCAGCCCCAGCATTTT.

A few counts support this clone. This chain joins TRBV5-1 and TRBJ2-7, with no clear D. V was pared by 2 bases and J by 5 bases, with 17 bases between. The CDR3 is 15 amino acids. Looked up from germline, CDR1 is SGHRS and CDR2 is YFSETQ. CDR3 residues: CASSFRPPPGDEQYF. Written as DNA, the CDR3 is TGCGCCAGCAGCTTTAGACCTCCCCCCGGAGACGAGCAGTACTTC.

The chain has TRBV13 and TRBJ2-5; the match to TRBD2 covers 7 bases. Germline CDR1 PRHDT, CDR2 FYEKMQ (reference sequence). The CDR3 sequence is 13 residues long. V was pared by 6 bases and J by 5 bases, with 6 bases of the junction left unmatched. DNA of the CDR3: TGTGCCAGCAGAAAATTGGGGGGGGAGACCCAGTACTTC. It specifies CASRKLGGETQYF. Supplemented by reference TRBV13 and TRBJ2-5, the full variable domain reads AAGVIQSPRHLIKEKRETATLKCYPIPRHDTVYWYQQGPGQDPQFLISFYEKMQSDKGSIPDRFSAQQFSDYHSELNMSSLELGDSALYFCASRKLGGETQYFGPGTRLLVL.

The gene calls are TRBV7-2 and TRBJ1-5; no clear D gene. In germline, CDR1 is SGHTA, CDR2 FQGNSA. The V gene lost 3 bases and the J gene lost 5 bases, with 8 bases spanning the gap. This CDR3 region has 13 residues. The CDR3 reads CASSLTLYQPQHF. CDR3 in DNA: TGTGCCAGCAGCTTGACTCTCTATCAGCCCCAGCATTTT.

The rearrangement links TRBV4-1 to TRBJ2-7; tentatively, D is TRBD1 or TRBD2 (5 bases each). Germline CDR1 MGHRA, CDR2 YSYEKL. The CDR3 consists of 14 residues. V was shortened by 0 bases and J by 2 bases, with 8 bases between the two germline ends. In DNA form, the CDR3 reads TGCGCCAGCAGCCAAGATCGAGGGGCCTACGAGCAGTACTTC. Translation gives CASSQDRGAYEQYF.

The gene calls are TRBV30 and TRBJ2-1, with D possibly TRBD2 on 5 matching bases. The germline gives CDR1 GTSNPN, CDR2 SVGIG (reference sequence). This CDR3 comprises 13 residues. Trimming removed 2 bases at V and 4 bases at J, with 9 bases between. The CDR3 loop reads CAWSHGNYNEQFF. The CDR3 DNA reads as TGTGCCTGGAGTCACGGGAATTACAATGAGCAGTTCTTC.

This chain joins TRBV28 and TRBJ2-7; 9 nucleotides line up with TRBD1. Germline CDR1 MDHEN, CDR2 SYDVKM. V lost 5 bases to trimming and J lost 2 bases; unmatched junction nucleotides: 10. The CDR3 length is 16 residues. CDR3 sequence (DNA): TGTGCCAGCAGTGAAATAACCGGGACAGGGCCCTACGAGCAGTACTTC. Its protein product is CASSEITGTGPYEQYF.

V usage is TRBV7-9 and J usage is TRBJ1-1, with D uncertain. Germline V gives CDR1 SEHNR, CDR2 FQNEAQ (reference sequence). V was shortened by 1 base and J by 5 bases, with 11 bases between the two germline ends. This CDR3 comprises 14 residues. The CDR3, as DNA: TGTGCCAGCAGCTTAGATCGAGTGGGGACTGAAGCTTTCTTT. This codes for CASSLDRVGTEAFF. Full variable domain (outside the CDR3, taken from reference TRBV7-9 and TRBJ1-1): DTGVSQNPRHKITKRGQNVTFRCDPISEHNRLYWYRQTLGQGPEFLTYFQNEAQLEKSRLLSDRFSAERPKGSFSTLEIQRTEQGDSAMYLCASSLDRVGTEAFFGQGTRLTVV.

This rearrangement joins TRBV6-5 to TRBJ2-3; the match to TRBD2 covers 10 bases. CDR1 and CDR2 from the germline V gene are MNHEY and SVGAGI. The J segment lost 3 bases and the V segment lost 5 bases, leaving 5 bases of the junction unmatched. CDR3 length: 15 amino acids. The CDR3 here is CASSPSGGTTDTQYF. As DNA, the CDR3 is TGTGCCAGCAGTCCTAGCGGGGGTACGACAGATACGCAGTATTTT.

The chain recombines TRBV4-1 with TRBJ2-1; a possible D gene is TRBD2 (7 bases). Germline V gives CDR1 MGHRA, CDR2 YSYEKL. The CDR3 has 15 amino acids. V lost 4 bases and J 3 bases, leaving 13 bases between the germline ends. The CDR3 reads CASSPGGARYNEQFF. CDR3 DNA sequence: TGCGCCAGCAGCCCTGGGGGGGCTCGCTACAATGAGCAGTTCTTC.

The genes are TRBV25-1 and TRBJ2-7; possibly TRBD1 for D (5 bases). Trimming took off 6 bases at V and 2 bases at J, with 11 bases between the two ends. There are 13 residues in the CDR3. Germline lookup yields CDR1 MGHDK and CDR2 SYGVNS. CDR3 in DNA: TGTGCCAGCAGCGAGCAGGGTACCTACGAGCAGTACTTC. As protein: CASSEQGTYEQYF.

This clone has a single count. The chain joins TRBV27 to TRBJ2-1; D is uncertain. The V end was cut by 3 bases, the J end by 0 bases, with 9 bases between. The CDR3 has 15 residues. The V gene's germline CDR1 is MNHEY and CDR2 SMNVEV (reference sequence). The CDR3 here is CASSFIRSSYNEQFF. The CDR3 bases are TGTGCCAGCAGTTTCATTAGGAGCTCCTACAATGAGCAGTTCTTC.

The rearrangement uses TRBV7-8 and TRBJ2-7, with 8 nucleotides matching TRBD1. V gave up 5 bases and J gave up 3 bases; unmatched junction bases: 12. Germline assignment: CDR1 SGHVS and CDR2 FQNEAQ. CDR3 length: 16 residues. CDR3 coding DNA: TGTGCCAGCAGCGCCCAGCGGACAGGGTTTCGCTACGAGCAGTACTTC. Amino acids: CASSAQRTGFRYEQYF. The full variable domain, with the rest looked up from reference TRBV7-8 and TRBJ2-7, is GAGVSQSPRYKVAKRGQDVALRCDPISGHVSLFWYQQALGQGPEFLTYFQNEAQLDKSGLPSDRFFAERPEGSVSTLKIQRTQQEDSAVYLCASSAQRTGFRYEQYFGPGTRLTVT.

The chain recombines TRBV18 with TRBJ1-1; D is unclear. V was pared by 3 bases and J by 2 bases, with 7 bases between. CDR1 and CDR2 (germline): KGHSH, LQKENI. This CDR3 contains 13 residues. CDR3 nucleotide sequence: TGTGCCAGCTCACCGACTTTCAACACTGAAGCTTTCTTT. It specifies CASSPTFNTEAFF.

V and J are TRBV5-1 and TRBJ2-7; D gene ambiguous. Germline V lookup: CDR1 SGHRS, CDR2 YFSETQ. The CDR3 consists of 13 residues. V shed 3 bases and J shed 6 bases, with 13 bases lying between them. CDR3 in amino acids: CASSWNPIGEQYF. The CDR3 DNA reads TGCGCCAGCAGCTGGAATCCAATAGGCGAGCAGTACTTC.

V usage is TRBV15 and J usage is TRBJ2-6; D may be TRBD1 or TRBD2 (5 bases each). This CDR3 contains 18 residues. Trimming took 0 bases from V and 4 from J, leaving 16 bases between them. CDR1 is LNHNV and CDR2 is YYDKDF in the germline V gene (reference sequence). The CDR3 bases are TGTGCCACCAGCAGAGATCTAGCTGGGACGGGAGGGGCCAACGTCCTGACTTTC. This gives the protein CATSRDLAGTGGANVLTF. Full variable domain (remainder filled in from reference TRBV15 and TRBJ2-6): DAMVIQNPRYQVTQFGKPVTLSCSQTLNHNVMYWYQQKSSQAPKLLFHYYDKDFNNEADTPDNFQSRRPNTSFCFLDIRSPGLGDTAMYLCATSRDLAGTGGANVLTFGAGSRLTVL.

As for this clone: Its ends do not fully match the called genes, so a read error is possible. The CDR3 spells CASSEISSDEQYF. CDR3 DNA: TGCGCCAGCAGTGAGATTAGCTCCGACGAGCAGTACTTC. The chain uses TRBV10-1 and TRBJ2-7; D uncertain. Germline CDR1 WNHNN, CDR2 SYGVQD (reference sequence). This CDR3 has 13 amino acids.

V and J are TRBV10-3 and TRBJ1-1; D ambiguous. The V end lost 4 bases, the J end lost 0 bases, and 6 bases lay between the germline ends. CDR1 is ENHRY and CDR2 is SYGVKD in the germline V gene. This CDR3 is built from 13 residues. CDR3 nucleotide sequence: TGTGCCATCAGTGGGGTACTGAACACTGAAGCTTTCTTT. Protein: CAISGVLNTEAFF.

The chain has TRBV7-9 and TRBJ1-1; TRBD1 agrees at 8 bases. Germline CDR1 reads SEHNR; CDR2 reads FQNEAQ (reference sequence). The J segment lost 9 bases and the V segment lost 0 bases, leaving 9 bases of the junction unmatched. The CDR3 totals 15 residues. The CDR3 region has the DNA TGTGCCAGCAGCTTAGCGAGGACAGGGTCACCACAAGCTTTCTTT. This codes for CASSLARTGSPQAFF.

V and J are TRBV13 and TRBJ1-2; D is ambiguous. The CDR3 sequence is 13 residues long. V lost 1 base to trimming and J lost 4 bases, with 7 bases between them. Looked up from germline, CDR1 is PRHDT and CDR2 is FYEKMQ (reference sequence). CDR3 nucleotide sequence: TGTGCCAGCAGCTTAGCCCCCTCCTATGGCTACACCTTC. Protein product: CASSLAPSYGYTF.

The chain joins TRBV28 to TRBJ2-3, with 7 bases lining up with TRBD1. CDR1 and CDR2 from the germline V gene are MDHEN and SYDVKM. Trimming at V came to 6 bases and at J to 10 bases, leaving 4 bases not matched to a gene. The CDR3 contains 11 residues. The CDR3, as DNA: TGTGCCAGCAGCCCGACAGGGTCGCAGTATTTT. Translated, it gives CASSPTGSQYF.

V is TRBV5-1 and J is TRBJ2-1; D call uncertain. The CDR3 sequence is 16 residues long. CDR1 and CDR2 from the germline V gene are SGHRS and YFSETQ. Trimming cost V 0 bases and J 4 bases, with 14 bases left between them. The CDR3 loop is CASSLDAVGLYNEQFF. Written as DNA, the CDR3 is TGCGCCAGCAGCTTGGATGCCGTCGGGTTATACAATGAGCAGTTCTTC.

This chain uses TRBV19 with TRBJ2-5, with 13 bases matching TRBD2. Germline loops: CDR1 LNHDA, CDR2 SQIVND (reference sequence). The trim removed 5 bases at V and 5 bases at J, leaving 2 bases unmatched. This CDR3 comprises 14 residues. CDR3 sequence: CASSALAGGETQYF. CDR3 bases: TGTGCCAGTAGTGCACTAGCGGGAGGGGAGACCCAGTACTTC.